The 4 T cell receptor beta chains below were found in one sample sequenced in a study of cytomegalovirus exposure and HLA in healthy donors. Clones were sequenced by immunoSEQ multiplex PCR, and TCRdb holds only the in-frame ones, with some missing. The sample records 90,000 to 150,000 clones, approximately 89% being singletons. Sequencing input: PBMCs. Source of these receptors: a man aged 18 to 35 in good health and CMV-seronegative.

There are a few counts of this clone. The rearrangement uses TRBV19 and TRBJ1-6, with TRBD1 matching 7 bases. J gave up 8 bases and V 5 bases, and 9 bases lay outside the gene matches. Germline CDR1 reads LNHDA; CDR2 reads SQIVND (reference sequence). This CDR3 has 15 amino acids. CDR3 DNA sequence: TGTGCCAGTAGTCCTCAGACAGGGCGCGATTCACCCCTCCACTTT. Residues: CASSPQTGRDSPLHF. Full variable domain (rest looked up from reference TRBV19 and TRBJ1-6): DGGITQSPKYLFRKEGQNVTLSCEQNLNHDAMYWYRQDPGQGLRLIYYSQIVNDFQKGDIAEGYSVSREKKESFPLTVTSAQKNPTAFYLCASSPQTGRDSPLHFGNGTRLTVT.

On this clone: The junction differs from germline at one of its ends, possibly a read error. This sample also contains other DNA sequences that code for the same CDR3. The chain employs TRBV5-1 and TRBJ2-7, with D possibly being TRBD1 (5 bases). The CDR3 length is 13 residues. Germline V lookup: CDR1 SGHRS, CDR2 YFSETQ. CDR3 bases: TGCGCTAGCAGCTTGGGGCAGGGAAACGAGCAGTACTTC. Its protein is CASSLGQGNEQYF.

The chain couples TRBV5-6 to TRBJ2-2; weak D call: TRBD1 (6 bases). There are 16 residues in the CDR3. V gave up 6 bases and J gave up 3 bases, with 18 bases separating them. The germline CDR1 and CDR2 sequences are SGHDT and YYEEEE. CDR3 protein: CASTPWGRLDTGELFF. The CDR3 DNA sequence: TGTGCCAGCACCCCTTGGGGGCGCTTGGACACCGGGGAGCTGTTTTTT.

This CDR3 is CASTTTGVGFGYTF. The CDR3 nucleotides are TGTGCCAGTACCACGACAGGGGTGGGCTTTGGCTACACCTTC. The chain uses TRBV19 and TRBJ1-2, with 8 bases that match TRBD1. CDR3 length: 14 amino acids. V lost 7 bases to trimming and J lost 7 bases; unmatched junction nucleotides: 11. Germline V CDR1 and CDR2: LNHDA, SQIVND (reference sequence).